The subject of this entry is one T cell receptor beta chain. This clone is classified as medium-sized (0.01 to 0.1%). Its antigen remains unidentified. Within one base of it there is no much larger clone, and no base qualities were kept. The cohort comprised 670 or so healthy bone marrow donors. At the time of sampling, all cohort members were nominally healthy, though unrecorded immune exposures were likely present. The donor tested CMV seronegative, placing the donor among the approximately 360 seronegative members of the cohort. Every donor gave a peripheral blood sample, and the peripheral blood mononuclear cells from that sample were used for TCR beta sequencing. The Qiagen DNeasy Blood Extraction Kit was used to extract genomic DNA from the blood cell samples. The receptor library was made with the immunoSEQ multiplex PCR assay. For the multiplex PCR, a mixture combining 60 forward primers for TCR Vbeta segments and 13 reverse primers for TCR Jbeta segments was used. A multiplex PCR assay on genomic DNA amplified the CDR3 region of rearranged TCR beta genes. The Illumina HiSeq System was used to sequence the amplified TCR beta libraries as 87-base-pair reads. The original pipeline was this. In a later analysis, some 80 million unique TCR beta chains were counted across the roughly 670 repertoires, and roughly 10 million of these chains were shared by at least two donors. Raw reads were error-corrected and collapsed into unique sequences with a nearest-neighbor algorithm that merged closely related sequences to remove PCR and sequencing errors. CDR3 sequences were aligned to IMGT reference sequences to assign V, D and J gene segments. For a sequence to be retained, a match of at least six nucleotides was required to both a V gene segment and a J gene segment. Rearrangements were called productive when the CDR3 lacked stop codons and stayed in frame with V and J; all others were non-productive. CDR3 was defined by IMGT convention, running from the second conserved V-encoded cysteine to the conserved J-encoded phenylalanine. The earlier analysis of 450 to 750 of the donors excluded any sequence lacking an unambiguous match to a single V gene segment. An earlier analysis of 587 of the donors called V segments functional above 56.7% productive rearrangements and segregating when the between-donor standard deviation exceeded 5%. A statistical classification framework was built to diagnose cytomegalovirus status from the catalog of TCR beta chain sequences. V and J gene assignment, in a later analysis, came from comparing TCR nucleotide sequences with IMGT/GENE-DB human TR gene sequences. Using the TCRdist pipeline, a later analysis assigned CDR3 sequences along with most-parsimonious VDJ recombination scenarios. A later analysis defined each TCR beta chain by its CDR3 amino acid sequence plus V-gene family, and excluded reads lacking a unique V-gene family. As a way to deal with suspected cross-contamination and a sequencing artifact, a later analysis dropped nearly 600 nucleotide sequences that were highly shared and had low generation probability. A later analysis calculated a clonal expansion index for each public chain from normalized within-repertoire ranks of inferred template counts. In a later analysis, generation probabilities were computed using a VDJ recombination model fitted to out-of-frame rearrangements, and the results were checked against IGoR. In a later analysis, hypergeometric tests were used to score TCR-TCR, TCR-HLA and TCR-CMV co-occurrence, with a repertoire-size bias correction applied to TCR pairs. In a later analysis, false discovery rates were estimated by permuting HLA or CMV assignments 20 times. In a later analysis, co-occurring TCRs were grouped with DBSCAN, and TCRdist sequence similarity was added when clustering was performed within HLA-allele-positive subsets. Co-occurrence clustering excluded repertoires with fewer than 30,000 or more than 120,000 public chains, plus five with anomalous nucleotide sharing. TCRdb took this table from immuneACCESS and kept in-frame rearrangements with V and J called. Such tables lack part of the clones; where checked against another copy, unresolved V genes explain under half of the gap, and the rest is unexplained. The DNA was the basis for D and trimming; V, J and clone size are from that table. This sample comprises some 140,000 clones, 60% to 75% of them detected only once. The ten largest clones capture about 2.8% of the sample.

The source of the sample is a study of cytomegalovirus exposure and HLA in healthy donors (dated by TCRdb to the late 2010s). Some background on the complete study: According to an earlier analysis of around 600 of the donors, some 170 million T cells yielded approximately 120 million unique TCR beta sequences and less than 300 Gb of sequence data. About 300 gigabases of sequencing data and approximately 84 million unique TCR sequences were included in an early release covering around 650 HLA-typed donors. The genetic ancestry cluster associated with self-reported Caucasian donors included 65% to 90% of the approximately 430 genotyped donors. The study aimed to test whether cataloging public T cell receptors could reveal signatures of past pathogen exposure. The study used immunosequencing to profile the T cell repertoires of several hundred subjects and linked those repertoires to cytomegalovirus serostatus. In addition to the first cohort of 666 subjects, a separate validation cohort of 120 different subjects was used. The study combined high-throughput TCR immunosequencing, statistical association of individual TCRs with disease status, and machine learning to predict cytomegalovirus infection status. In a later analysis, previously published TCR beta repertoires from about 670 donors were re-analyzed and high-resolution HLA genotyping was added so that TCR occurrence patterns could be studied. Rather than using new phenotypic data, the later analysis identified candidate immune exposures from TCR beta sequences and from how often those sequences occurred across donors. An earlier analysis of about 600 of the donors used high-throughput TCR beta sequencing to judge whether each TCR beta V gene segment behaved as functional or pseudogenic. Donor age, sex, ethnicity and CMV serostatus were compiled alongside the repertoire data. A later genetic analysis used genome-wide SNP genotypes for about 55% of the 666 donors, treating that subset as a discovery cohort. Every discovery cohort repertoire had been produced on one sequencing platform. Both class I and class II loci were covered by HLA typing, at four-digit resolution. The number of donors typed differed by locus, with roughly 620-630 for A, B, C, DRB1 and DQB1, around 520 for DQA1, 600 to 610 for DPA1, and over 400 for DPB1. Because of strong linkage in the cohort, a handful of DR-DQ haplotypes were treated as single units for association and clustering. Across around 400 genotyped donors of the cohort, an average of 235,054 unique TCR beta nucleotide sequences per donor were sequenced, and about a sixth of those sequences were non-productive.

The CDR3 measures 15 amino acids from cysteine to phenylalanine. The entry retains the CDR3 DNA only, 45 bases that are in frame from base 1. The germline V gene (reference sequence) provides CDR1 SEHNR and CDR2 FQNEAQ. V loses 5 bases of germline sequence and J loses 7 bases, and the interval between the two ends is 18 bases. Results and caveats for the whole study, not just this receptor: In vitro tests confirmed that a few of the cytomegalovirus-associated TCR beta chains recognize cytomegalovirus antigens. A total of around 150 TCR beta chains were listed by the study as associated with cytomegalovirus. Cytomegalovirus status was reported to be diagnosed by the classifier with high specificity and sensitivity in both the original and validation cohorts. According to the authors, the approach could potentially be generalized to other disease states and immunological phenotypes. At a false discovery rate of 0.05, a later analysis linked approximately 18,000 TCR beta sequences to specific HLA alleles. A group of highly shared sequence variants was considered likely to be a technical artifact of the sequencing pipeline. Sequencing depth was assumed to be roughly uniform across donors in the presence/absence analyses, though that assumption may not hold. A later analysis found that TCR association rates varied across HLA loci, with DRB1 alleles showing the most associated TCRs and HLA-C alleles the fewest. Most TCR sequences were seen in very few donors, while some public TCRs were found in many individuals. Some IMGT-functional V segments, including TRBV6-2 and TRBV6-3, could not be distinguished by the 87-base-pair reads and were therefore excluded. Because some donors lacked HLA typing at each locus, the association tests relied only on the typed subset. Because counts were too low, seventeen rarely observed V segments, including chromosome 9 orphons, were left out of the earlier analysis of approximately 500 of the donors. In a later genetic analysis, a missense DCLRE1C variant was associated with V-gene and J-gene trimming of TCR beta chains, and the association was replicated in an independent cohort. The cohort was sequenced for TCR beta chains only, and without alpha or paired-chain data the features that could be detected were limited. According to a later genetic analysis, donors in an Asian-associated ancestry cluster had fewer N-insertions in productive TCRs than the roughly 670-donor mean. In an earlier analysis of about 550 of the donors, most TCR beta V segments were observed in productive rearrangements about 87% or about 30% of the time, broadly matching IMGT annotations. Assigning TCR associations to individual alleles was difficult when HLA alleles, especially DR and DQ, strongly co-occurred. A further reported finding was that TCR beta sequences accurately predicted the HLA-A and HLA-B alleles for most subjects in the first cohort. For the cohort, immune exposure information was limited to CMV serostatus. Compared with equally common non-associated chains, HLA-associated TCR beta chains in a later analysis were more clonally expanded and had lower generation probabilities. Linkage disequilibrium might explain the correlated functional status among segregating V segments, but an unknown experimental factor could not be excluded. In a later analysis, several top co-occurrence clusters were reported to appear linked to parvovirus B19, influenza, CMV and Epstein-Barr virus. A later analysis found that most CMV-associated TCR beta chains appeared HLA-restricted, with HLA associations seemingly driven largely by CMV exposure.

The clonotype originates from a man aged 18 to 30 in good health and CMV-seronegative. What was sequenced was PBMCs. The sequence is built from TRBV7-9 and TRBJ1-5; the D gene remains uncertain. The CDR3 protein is CASSPGPEGGQPQHF. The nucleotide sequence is TGTGCCAGCAGCCCTGGACCTGAGGGAGGACAGCCCCAGCATTTT.